Listed here are 14 T cell receptor beta chains from one sample, sequenced in a study of blood T cell repertoires in COVID-19. The protocol was immunoSEQ multiplex PCR, while the TCRdb copy is restricted to in-frame clones and leaves out a portion. The top ten clones hold roughly 18% of a sample with roughly 99,000 clones, about four fifths of them seen once. Sequencing was done on a sample of peripheral blood. Receptors were obtained from a woman aged 80 or over with active or convalescent COVID-19.

V gene TRBV5-8 combines with J gene TRBJ2-2; 8 nucleotides line up with TRBD1. Trimming removed 9 bases from V and 0 bases from J; junction bases left unmatched: 4. CDR3 length: 14 residues. Germline V gene data show CDR1 as SGHTS and CDR2 as YDEGEE. CDR3 DNA: TGTGCCACCCGGGACAGGACGAACACCGGGGAGCTGTTTTTT. Amino acids: CATRDRTNTGELFF.

The chain combines TRBV24-1 with TRBJ2-5, with 7 bases aligning to TRBD2. With V trimmed by 4 bases and J by 5 bases, 9 bases remained unmatched. Germline V gives CDR1 KGHDR, CDR2 SFDVKD. CDR3 length: 15 amino acids. CDR3 sequence reads: CATSESVGGVETQYF. The CDR3 region has the DNA TGTGCCACCAGTGAGAGCGTGGGAGGGGTCGAGACCCAGTACTTC.

V and J are TRBV9 and TRBJ2-2; D is perhaps TRBD2 (6 bases). This CDR3 comprises 17 residues. Trimming took off 4 bases at V and 5 bases at J, with 21 bases between the two ends. In germline, CDR1 is SGDLS, CDR2 YYNGEE. In nucleotides, the CDR3 is TGTGCCAGCAGCCCCTGGGGGGACGGGAGAGGAACCGGGGAGCTGTTTTTT. As protein: CASSPWGDGRGTGELFF.

With respect to this clone: Distinct nucleotide sequences in the sample also encode this CDR3. J is TRBJ1-2 and V is TRBV19; TRBD1 is a possible D gene (6 bases). The germline V and J ends were trimmed by 8 bases and 4 bases, with 11 bases remaining between them. CDR1 and CDR2 (germline): LNHDA, SQIVND (reference sequence). The CDR3 has 12 residues. The CDR3 here is CASSGQIYGYTF. In DNA, the CDR3 is TGTGCCAGTTCAGGACAGATCTATGGCTACACCTTC.

The V gene is TRBV6-6, the J gene TRBJ2-7; the match to TRBD2 covers 10 bases. Germline V lookup: CDR1 MNHNY, CDR2 SVGAGI (reference sequence). There are 15 residues in the CDR3. V lost 6 bases, J lost 5 bases, and 10 bases stayed unmatched. This CDR3 reads CASSAPAGGDNEQYF. The CDR3 DNA sequence: TGTGCCAGCAGCGCACCAGCGGGAGGGGACAACGAGCAGTACTTC.

The CDR3 DNA follows: TGTGCCAGCAGGCCTAGCGGGGGAGCCTACAATGAGCAGTTCTTC. It yields the protein CASRPSGGAYNEQFF. The chain is built from TRBV6-2 or TRBV6-3 and TRBJ2-1; 10 bases agree with TRBD2. CDR1 is MNHEY and CDR2 is SVGEGT in the germline V gene. V dropped 6 bases and J dropped 2; count of bases not matched to a gene: 4. CDR3 length: 15 residues.

This clone was counted once. J is TRBJ1-4 and V is TRBV29-1; no reliable D call. Deletions cut 4 bases from V and 8 bases from J, with 14 bases between. From germline, CDR1 is SQVTM and CDR2 ANQGSEA. This CDR3 comprises 13 residues. The CDR3 loop reads CSVANSGLEKLFF. In nucleotides, the CDR3 is TGCAGCGTTGCTAACAGTGGATTGGAAAAACTGTTTTTT.

This chain joins TRBV21-1 and TRBJ2-6; TRBD2 is the table's D call, not checked against the DNA. TRBV21-1 is a pseudogene locus. The CDR3 totals 17 residues. The CDR3 is CATINGRGGSGANVLTF. CDR3 nucleotide sequence: TGTGCCACCATAAATGGGAGGGGAGGCTCTGGGGCCAACGTCCTGACTTTC.

The chain recombines TRBV7-2 with TRBJ2-1; 8 bases fit TRBD1. The germline gives CDR1 SGHTA, CDR2 FQGNSA. After removal of 2 bases from V and 3 bases from J, the junction contained 9 bases not matched to a gene. The CDR3 is made up of 17 amino acids. CDR3 protein: CASSLFFGTGGYNEQFF. In DNA, the CDR3 is TGTGCCAGCAGCTTATTTTTCGGAACAGGGGGCTACAATGAGCAGTTCTTC.

The rearrangement links TRBV19 to TRBJ1-5; D may be TRBD1 (5 bases). The V and J ends lost 10 bases and 0 bases respectively, with 16 bases between them. Germline assignment: CDR1 LNHDA and CDR2 SQIVND (reference sequence). The length of the CDR3 is 15 residues. The CDR3 sequence: CATAPTVNSNQPQHF. CDR3 nucleotide sequence: TGTGCCACCGCCCCGACAGTGAATAGCAATCAGCCCCAGCATTTT. The full variable domain, with the rest looked up from reference TRBV19 and TRBJ1-5, is DGGITQSPKYLFRKEGQNVTLSCEQNLNHDAMYWYRQDPGQGLRLIYYSQIVNDFQKGDIAEGYSVSREKKESFPLTVTSAQKNPTAFYLCATAPTVNSNQPQHFGDGTRLSIL.

V usage is TRBV2 and J usage is TRBJ2-5; 9 nucleotides agree with TRBD2. In germline, CDR1 is SNHLY, CDR2 FYNNEI. Trimming cost V 1 base and J 5 bases; bases outside gene matches: 11. The length of the CDR3 is 17 residues. This CDR3 reads CASSEDSIAGVGETQYF. The DNA for the CDR3 is TGTGCCAGCAGTGAAGACTCGATAGCGGGAGTTGGGGAGACCCAGTACTTC.

The chain carries TRBV11-2 and TRBJ2-5, with TRBD1 matching 9 bases. The CDR3 is 16 residues long. V shed 3 bases and J 1 base; nucleotides not matched to a gene: 6. The V gene's germline CDR1 is SGHAT and CDR2 FQNNGV. This CDR3 reads CASSFGQGLLQETQYF. The CDR3 DNA reads as TGTGCCAGCAGCTTTGGACAGGGGCTCCTCCAAGAGACCCAGTACTTC.

The chain employs TRBV9 and TRBJ1-1; D ambiguous. CDR1 SGDLS and CDR2 YYNGEE come from the germline V gene. This CDR3 comprises 14 residues. Trimming removed 0 bases from V and 0 bases from J, with 6 bases in between. The CDR3 DNA reads as TGTGCCAGCAGCGTAGTTCAGATGAACACTGAAGCTTTCTTT. Protein sequence: CASSVVQMNTEAFF. Based on the CDR3 plus reference TRBV9 and TRBJ1-1, the full variable domain is DSGVTQTPKHLITATGQRVTLRCSPRSGDLSVYWYQQSLDQGLQFLIQYYNGEERAKGNILERFSAQQFPDLHSELNLSSLELGDSALYFCASSVVQMNTEAFFGQGTRLTVV.

This clone was recorded a few times. This chain links TRBV2 with TRBJ2-2; D remains ambiguous. This CDR3 contains 13 residues. Germline loops: CDR1 SNHLY, CDR2 FYNNEI. With 2 bases removed from V and 5 bases from J, the gap between germline ends came to 6 bases. CDR3 coding DNA: TGTGCCAGCAGTGAAATCGAGACCGGGGAGCTGTTTTTT. Its protein product is CASSEIETGELFF.